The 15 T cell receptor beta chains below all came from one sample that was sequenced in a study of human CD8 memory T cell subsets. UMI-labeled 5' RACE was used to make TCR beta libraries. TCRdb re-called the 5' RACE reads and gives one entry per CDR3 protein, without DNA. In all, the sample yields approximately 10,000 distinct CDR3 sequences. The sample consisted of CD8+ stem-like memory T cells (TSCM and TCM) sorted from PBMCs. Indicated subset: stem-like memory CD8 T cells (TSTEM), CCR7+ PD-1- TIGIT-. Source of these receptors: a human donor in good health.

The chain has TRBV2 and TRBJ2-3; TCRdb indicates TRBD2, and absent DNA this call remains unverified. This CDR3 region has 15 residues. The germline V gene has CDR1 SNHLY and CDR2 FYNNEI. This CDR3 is CASSVPGLGTDTQYF.

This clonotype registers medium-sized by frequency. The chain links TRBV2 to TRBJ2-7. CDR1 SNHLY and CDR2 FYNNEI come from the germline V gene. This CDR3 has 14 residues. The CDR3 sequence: CASIDPSEAYEQYF.

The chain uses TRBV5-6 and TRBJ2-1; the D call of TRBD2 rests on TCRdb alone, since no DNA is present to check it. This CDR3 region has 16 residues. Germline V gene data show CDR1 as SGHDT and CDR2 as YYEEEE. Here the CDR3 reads CASSLETSGRYNEQFF.

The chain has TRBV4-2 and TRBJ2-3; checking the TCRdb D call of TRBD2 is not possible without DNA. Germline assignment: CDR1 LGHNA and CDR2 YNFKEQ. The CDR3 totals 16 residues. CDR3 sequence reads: CASSQLSGGDTDTQYF.

Here the CDR3 reads CASSQELAPGDEQYF. V usage is TRBV4-2 and J usage is TRBJ2-7; TCRdb gives TRBD1 as the D gene, but with no DNA this cannot be confirmed. CDR3 size: 15 residues. CDR1 and CDR2 (germline): LGHNA, YNFKEQ.

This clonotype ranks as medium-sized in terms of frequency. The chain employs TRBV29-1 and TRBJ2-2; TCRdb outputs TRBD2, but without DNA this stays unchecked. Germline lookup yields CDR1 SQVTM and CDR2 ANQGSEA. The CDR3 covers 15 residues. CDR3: CSVDPSGWGTGELFF.

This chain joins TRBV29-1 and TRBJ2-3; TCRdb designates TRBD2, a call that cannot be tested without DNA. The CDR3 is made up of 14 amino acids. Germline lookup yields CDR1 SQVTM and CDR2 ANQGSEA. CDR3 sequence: CSVPGDYPTDTQYF.

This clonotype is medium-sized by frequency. The CDR3 loop is CASSQGVGAVNEQFF. The chain carries TRBV5-5 and TRBJ2-1; TCRdb reports TRBD1, a call that lacks DNA to check it against. The V gene's germline CDR1 is SGHKS and CDR2 YYEKEE (reference sequence). The CDR3 totals 15 residues. The entire variable domain, with the rest obtained from reference TRBV5-5 and TRBJ2-1, is as follows: DAGVTQSPTHLIKTRGQQVTLRCSPISGHKSVSWYQQVLGQGPQFIFQYYEKEERGRGNFPDRFSARQFPNYSSELNVNALLLGDSALYLCASSQGVGAVNEQFFGPGTRLTVL.

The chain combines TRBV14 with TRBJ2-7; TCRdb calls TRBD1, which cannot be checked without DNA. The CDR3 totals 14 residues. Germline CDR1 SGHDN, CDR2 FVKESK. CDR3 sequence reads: CASSLGTGGYEQYF.

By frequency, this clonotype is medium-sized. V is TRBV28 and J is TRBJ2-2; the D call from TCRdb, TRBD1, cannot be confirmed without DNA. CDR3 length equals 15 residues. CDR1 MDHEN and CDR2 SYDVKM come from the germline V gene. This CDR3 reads CASRPDREGTGELFF.

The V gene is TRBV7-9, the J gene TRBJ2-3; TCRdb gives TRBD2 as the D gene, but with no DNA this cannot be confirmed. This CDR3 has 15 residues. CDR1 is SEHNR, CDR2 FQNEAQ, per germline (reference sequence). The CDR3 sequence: CASAGELSSTDTQYF.

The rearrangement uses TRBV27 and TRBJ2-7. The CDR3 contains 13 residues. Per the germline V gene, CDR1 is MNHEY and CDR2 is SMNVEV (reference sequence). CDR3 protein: CASSFGRSYEQYF.

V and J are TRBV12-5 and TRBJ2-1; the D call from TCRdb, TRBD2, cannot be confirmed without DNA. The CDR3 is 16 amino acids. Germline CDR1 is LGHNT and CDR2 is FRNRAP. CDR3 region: CASGLGEDSGYNEQFF.

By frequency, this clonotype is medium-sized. CDR3 protein: CASSYSAERGYNEQFF. V and J are TRBV6-2 or TRBV6-3 and TRBJ2-1; the D call of TRBD1 rests on TCRdb alone, since no DNA is present to check it. The CDR3 spans 16 residues. Germline CDR1 reads MNHEY; CDR2 reads SVGEGT.

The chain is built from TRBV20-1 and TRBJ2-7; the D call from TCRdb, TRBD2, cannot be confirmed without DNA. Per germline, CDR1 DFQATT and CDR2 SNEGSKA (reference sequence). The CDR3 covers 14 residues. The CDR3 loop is CSASSSGIPYEQYF.